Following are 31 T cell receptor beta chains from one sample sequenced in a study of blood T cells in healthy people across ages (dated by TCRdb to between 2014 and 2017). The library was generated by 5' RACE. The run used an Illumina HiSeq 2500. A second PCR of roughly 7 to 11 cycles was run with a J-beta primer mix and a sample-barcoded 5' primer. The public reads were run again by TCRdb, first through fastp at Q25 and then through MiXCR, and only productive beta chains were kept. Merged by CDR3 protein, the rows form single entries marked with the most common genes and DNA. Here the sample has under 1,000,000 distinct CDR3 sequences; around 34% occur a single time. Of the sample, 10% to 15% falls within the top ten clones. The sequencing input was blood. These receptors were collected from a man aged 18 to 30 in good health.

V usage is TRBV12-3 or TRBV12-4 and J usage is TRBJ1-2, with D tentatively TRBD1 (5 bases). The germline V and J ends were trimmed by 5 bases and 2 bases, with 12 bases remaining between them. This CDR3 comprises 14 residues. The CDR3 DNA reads TGTGCCAGCAGTGGACATGGGGCGAACTATGGCTACACCTTC. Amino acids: CASSGHGANYGYTF.

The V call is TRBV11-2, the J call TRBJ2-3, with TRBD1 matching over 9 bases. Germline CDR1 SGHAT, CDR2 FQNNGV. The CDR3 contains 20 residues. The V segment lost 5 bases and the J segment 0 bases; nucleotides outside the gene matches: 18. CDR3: CASSKPGQGSMFTSTDTQYF. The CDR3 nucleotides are TGTGCCAGCAGCAAACCGGGACAGGGTTCTATGTTTACTAGCACAGATACGCAGTATTTT.

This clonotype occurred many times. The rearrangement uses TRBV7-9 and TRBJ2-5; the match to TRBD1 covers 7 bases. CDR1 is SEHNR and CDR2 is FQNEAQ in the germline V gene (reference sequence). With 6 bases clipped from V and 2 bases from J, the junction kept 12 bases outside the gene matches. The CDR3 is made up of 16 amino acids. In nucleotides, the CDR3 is TGTGCCAGCAGACGGAACAGGGGAATAGGTCAAGAGACCCAGTACTTC. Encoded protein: CASRRNRGIGQETQYF.

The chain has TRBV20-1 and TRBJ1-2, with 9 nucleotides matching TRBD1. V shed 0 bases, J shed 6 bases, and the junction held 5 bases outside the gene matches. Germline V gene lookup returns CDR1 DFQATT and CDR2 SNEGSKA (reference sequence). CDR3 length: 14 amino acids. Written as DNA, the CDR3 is TGCAGTGCTAGAGATTACAGGGGGCATGATGGCTACACCTTC. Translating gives CSARDYRGHDGYTF.

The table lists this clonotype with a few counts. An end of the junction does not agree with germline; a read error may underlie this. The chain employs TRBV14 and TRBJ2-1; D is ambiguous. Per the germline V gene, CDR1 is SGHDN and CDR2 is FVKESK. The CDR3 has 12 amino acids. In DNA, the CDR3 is TGTGCCAGCAGCCAGACCTACTATGAGCAGTTCTTC. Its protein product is CASSQTYYEQFF.

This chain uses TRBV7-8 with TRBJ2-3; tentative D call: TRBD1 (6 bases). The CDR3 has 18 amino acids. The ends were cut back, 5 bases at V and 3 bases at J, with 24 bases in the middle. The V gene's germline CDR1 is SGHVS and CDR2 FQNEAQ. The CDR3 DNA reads TGTGCCAGCAGCCTGACCGGGACACCCTCTCCTAGGACAGATACGCAGTATTTT. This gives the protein CASSLTGTPSPRTDTQYF.

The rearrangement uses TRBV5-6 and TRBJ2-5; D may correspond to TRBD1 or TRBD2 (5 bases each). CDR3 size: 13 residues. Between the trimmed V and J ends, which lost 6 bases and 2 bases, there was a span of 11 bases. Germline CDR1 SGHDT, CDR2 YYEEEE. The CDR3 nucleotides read TGTGCCAGCATGATCGGGGCTCAAGAGACCCAGTACTTC. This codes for CASMIGAQETQYF.

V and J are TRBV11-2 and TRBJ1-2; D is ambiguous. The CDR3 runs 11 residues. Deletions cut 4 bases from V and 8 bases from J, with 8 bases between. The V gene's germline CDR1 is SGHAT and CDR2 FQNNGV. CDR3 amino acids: CASSSRRGYTF. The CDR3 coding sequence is TGTGCCAGCAGCTCACGTCGGGGCTACACCTTC.

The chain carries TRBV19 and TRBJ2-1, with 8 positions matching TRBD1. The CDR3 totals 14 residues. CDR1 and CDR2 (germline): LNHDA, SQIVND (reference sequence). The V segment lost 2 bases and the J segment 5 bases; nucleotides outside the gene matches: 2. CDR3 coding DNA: TGTGCCAGTAGTATAATGGACAGGGACAATGAGCAGTTCTTC. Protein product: CASSIMDRDNEQFF. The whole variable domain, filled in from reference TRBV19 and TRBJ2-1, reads DGGITQSPKYLFRKEGQNVTLSCEQNLNHDAMYWYRQDPGQGLRLIYYSQIVNDFQKGDIAEGYSVSREKKESFPLTVTSAQKNPTAFYLCASSIMDRDNEQFFGPGTRLTVL.

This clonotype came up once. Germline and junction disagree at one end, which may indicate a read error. The CDR3 reads CASSQEGATNEKLYF. CDR3 coding DNA: TGCGCCAGCAGCCAAGAGGGTGCAACTAATGAAAAACTGTATTTT. J is TRBJ1-4 and V is TRBV4-1, with D unresolved. Germline V gene lookup returns CDR1 MGHRA and CDR2 YSYEKL. CDR3 size: 15 residues.

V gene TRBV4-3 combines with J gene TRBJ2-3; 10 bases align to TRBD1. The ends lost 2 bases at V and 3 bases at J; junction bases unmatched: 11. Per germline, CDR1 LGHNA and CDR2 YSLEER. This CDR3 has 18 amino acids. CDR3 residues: CASSQRDRGVLGTDTQYF. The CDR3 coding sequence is TGCGCCAGCAGCCAAAGGGACAGGGGTGTCCTTGGAACAGATACGCAGTATTTT.

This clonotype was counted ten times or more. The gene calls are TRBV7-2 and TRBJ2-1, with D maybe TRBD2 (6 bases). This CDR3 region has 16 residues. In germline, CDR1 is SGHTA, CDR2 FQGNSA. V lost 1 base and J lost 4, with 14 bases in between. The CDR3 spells CASSLGGGQTYNEQFF. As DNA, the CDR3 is TGTGCCAGCAGCTTAGGAGGAGGGCAAACGTACAATGAGCAGTTCTTC.

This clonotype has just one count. The CDR3 DNA follows: TGTGCCAGCAGCCTGGGGACAGGGTTAGGGCAAGAGACCCAGTACTTC. Its protein product is CASSLGTGLGQETQYF. J is TRBJ2-4 and V is TRBV9; TRBD1 aligns across 9 bases. The DNA end is more similar to TRBJ2-5, so the J call may be wrong. The CDR3 length is 16 residues. CDR1 is SGDLS, CDR2 YYNGEE, per germline.

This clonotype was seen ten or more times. CDR3: CASSPPNSGGHVTQYF. The CDR3 DNA is TGTGCCAGCTCACCACCGAACAGTGGAGGTCATGTGACCCAGTACTTC. The chain links TRBV18 to TRBJ2-5; D might be TRBD2 (5 bases). CDR1 KGHSH and CDR2 LQKENI come from the germline V gene. Trimming stripped 0 bases from V and 7 bases from J, with 18 bases between. The CDR3 length is 16 residues. Based on the CDR3 plus reference TRBV18 and TRBJ2-5, the full variable domain is NAGVMQNPRHLVRRRGQEARLRCSPMKGHSHVYWYRQLPEEGLKFMVYLQKENIIDESGMPKERFSAEFPKEGPSILRIQQVVRGDSAAYFCASSPPNSGGHVTQYFGPGTRLLVL.

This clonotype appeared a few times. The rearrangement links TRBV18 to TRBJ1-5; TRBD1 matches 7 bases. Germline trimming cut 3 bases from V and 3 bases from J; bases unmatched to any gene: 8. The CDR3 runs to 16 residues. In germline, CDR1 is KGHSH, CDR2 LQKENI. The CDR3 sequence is CASSPGVGQVNQPQHF. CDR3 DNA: TGTGCCAGCTCACCGGGGGTTGGACAGGTCAATCAGCCCCAGCATTTT.

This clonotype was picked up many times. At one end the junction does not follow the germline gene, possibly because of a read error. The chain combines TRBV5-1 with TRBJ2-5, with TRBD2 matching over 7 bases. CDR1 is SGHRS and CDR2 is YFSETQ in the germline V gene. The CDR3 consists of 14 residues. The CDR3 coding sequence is TGTGCCAGCAGCCTAGGACTAGGGCAAGAGACCCAGTACTTC. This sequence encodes CASSLGLGQETQYF.

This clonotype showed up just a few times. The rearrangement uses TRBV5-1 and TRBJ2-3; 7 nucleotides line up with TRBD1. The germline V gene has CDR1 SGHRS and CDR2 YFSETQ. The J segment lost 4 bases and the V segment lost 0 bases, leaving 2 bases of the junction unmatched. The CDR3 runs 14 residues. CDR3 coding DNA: TGCGCCAGCAGCTTGGAGGGGGCCCCAGATACGCAGTATTTT. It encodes CASSLEGAPDTQYF. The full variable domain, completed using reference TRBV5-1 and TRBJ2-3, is KAGVTQTPRYLIKTRGQQVTLSCSPISGHRSVSWYQQTPGQGLQFLFEYFSETQRNKGNFPGRFSGRQFSNSRSEMNVSTLELGDSALYLCASSLEGAPDTQYFGPGTRLTVL.

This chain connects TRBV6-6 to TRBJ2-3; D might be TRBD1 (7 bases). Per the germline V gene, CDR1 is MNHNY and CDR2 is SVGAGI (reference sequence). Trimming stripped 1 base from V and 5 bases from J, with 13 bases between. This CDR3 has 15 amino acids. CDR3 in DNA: TGTGCCAGCAGTTACTTTGGCAGGGGGGAAGATACGCAGTATTTT. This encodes CASSYFGRGEDTQYF.

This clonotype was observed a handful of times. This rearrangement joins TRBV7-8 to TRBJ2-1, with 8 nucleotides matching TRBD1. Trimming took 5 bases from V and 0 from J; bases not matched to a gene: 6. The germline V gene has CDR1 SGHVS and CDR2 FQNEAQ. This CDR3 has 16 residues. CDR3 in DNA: TGTGCCAGCAGCCTGGTGGACAGGGCCTCCTACAATGAGCAGTTCTTC. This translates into CASSLVDRASYNEQFF. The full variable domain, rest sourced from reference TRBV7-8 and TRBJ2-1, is GAGVSQSPRYKVAKRGQDVALRCDPISGHVSLFWYQQALGQGPEFLTYFQNEAQLDKSGLPSDRFFAERPEGSVSTLKIQRTQQEDSAVYLCASSLVDRASYNEQFFGPGTRLTVL.

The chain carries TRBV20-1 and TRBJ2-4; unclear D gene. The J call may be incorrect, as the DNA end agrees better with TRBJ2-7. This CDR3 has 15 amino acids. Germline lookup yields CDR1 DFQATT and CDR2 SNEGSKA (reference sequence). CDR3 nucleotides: TGCAGTGCTAGAGGAGCCTACGCGTTACGTTACGAGCAGTACTTC. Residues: CSARGAYALRYEQYF.

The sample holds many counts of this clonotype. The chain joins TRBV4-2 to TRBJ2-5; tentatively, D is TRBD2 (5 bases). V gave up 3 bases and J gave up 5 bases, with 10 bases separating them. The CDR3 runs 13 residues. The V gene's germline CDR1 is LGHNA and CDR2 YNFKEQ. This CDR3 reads CASSQRAGETQYF. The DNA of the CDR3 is TGTGCCAGCAGCCAGAGGGCCGGGGAGACCCAGTACTTC.

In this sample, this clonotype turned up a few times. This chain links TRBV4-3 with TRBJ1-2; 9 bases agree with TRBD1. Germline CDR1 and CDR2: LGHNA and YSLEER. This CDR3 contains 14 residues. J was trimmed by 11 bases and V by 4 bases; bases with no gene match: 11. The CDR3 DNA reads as TGCGCCAGCAGCCTCGACAGGGGGTCCGGGAAGTACACCTTC. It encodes CASSLDRGSGKYTF.

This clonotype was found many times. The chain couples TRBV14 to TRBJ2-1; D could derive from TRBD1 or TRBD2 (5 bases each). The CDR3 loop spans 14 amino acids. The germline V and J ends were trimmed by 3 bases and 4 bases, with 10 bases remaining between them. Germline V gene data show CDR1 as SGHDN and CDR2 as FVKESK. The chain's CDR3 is CASSQRGLYNEQFF. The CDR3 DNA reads TGTGCCAGCAGCCAGAGGGGTCTTTACAATGAGCAGTTCTTC.

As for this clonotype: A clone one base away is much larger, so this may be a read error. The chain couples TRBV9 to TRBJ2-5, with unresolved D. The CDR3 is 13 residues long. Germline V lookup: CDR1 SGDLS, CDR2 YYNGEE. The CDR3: CASSVGSQATQYF. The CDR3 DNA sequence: TGTGCCAGCAGCGTAGGCAGCCAAGCGACCCAGTACTTC.

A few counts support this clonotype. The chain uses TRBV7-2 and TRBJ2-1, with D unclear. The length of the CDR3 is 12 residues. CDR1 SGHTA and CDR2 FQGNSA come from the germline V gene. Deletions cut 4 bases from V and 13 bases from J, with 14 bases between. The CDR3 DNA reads TGTGCCAGCAGCTCTCCGCGAGCCCCCCAGTTCTTC. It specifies CASSSPRAPQFF.

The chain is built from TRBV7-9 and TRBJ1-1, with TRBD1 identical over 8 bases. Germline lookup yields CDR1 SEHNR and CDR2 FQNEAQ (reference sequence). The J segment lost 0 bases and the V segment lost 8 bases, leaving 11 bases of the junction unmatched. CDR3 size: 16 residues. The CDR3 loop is CASGDGQGLMNTEAFF. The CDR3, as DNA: TGTGCCAGCGGGGACGGACAGGGTCTGATGAACACTGAAGCTTTCTTT.

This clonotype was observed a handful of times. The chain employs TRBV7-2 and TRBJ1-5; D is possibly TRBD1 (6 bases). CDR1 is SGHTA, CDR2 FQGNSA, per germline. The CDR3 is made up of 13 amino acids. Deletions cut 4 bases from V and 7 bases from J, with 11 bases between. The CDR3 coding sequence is TGTGCCAGCAGCTCAGTAGGGGGACAGCCCCAGCATTTT. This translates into CASSSVGGQPQHF.

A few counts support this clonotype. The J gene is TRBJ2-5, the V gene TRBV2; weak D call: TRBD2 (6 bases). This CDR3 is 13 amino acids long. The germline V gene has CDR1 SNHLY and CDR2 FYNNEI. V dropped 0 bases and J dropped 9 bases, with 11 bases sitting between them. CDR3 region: CASSEAVSGAQYF. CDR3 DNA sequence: TGTGCCAGCAGTGAAGCGGTGTCGGGGGCCCAGTACTTC.

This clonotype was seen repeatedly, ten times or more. CDR3 coding DNA: TGTGCCAGCAGCCGCGGGACAGCGGATAACTATGGCTACACCTTC. Its translation is CASSRGTADNYGYTF. The chain is built from TRBV6-5 and TRBJ1-2; TRBD1 agrees at 7 bases. CDR1 and CDR2 from the germline V gene are MNHEY and SVGAGI. V gave up 6 bases and J gave up 1 base; unmatched junction bases: 8. This CDR3 comprises 15 residues.

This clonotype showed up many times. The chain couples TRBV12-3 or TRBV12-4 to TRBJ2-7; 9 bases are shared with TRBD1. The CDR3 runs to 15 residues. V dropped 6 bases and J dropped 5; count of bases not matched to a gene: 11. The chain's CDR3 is CASRRWTGDSHEQYF. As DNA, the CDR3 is TGTGCCAGCAGACGATGGACAGGGGATAGCCACGAGCAGTACTTC.

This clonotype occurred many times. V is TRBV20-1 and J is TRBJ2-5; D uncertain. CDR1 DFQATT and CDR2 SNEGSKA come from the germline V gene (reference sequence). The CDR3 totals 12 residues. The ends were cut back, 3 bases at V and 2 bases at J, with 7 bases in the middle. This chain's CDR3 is CSASHQQETQYF. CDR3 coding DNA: TGCAGTGCTAGTCATCAGCAAGAGACCCAGTACTTC.